The clone carrying this TCR beta chain was seen at least ten times. These data originate in a study of T cells in Graves' hyperthyroidism and ophthalmopathy. TCR beta CDR3 regions were amplified from RNA. Primed by the HTBI set, a first-round RT-PCR was run on the TCR CDR3. TCRdb used MiXCR to reprocess the multiplex PCR reads, holding one entry per CDR3 protein. The sample includes around 450,000 distinct CDR3 sequences, around 13% of them seen just once. Trimming stripped 4 bases from V and 2 bases from J, with 10 bases between. The CDR3 has 14 amino acids. Germline CDR1 MNHEY, CDR2 SVGEGT. This chain connects TRBV6-2 or TRBV6-3 to TRBJ2-3; D unresolved. Sequencing was performed on blood. This receptor was obtained from a woman in her late teens or twenties with Graves' hyperthyroidism. CDR3 in DNA: TGTGCCAGCAGTTCGGGTAGGGACACAGATACGCAGTATTTT. Translated: CASSSGRDTDTQYF.